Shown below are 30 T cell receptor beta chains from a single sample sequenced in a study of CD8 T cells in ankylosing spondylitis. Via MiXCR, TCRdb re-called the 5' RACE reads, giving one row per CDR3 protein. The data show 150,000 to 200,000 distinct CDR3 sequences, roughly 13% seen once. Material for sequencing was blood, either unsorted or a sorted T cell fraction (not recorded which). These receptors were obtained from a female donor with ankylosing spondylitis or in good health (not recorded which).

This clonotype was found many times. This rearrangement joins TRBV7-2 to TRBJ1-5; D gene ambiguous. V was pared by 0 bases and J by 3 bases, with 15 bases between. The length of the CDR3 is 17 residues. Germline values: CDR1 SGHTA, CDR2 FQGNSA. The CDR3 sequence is CASSLAAGRDYNQPQHF. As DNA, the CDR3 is TGTGCCAGCAGCTTAGCTGCAGGCCGCGACTACAATCAGCCCCAGCATTTT. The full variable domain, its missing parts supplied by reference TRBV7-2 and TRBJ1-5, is GAGVSQSPSNKVTEKGKDVELRCDPISGHTALYWYRQSLGQGLEFLIYFQGNSAPDKSGLPSDRFSAERTGGSVSTLTIQRTQQEDSAVYLCASSLAAGRDYNQPQHFGDGTRLSIL.

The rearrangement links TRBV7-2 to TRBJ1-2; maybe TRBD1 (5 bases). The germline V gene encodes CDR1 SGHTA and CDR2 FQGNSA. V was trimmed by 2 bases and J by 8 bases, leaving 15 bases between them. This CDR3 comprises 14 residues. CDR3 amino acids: CASSLREDITGYTF. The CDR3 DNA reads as TGTGCCAGCAGCTTACGGGAGGACATCACGGGCTACACCTTC.

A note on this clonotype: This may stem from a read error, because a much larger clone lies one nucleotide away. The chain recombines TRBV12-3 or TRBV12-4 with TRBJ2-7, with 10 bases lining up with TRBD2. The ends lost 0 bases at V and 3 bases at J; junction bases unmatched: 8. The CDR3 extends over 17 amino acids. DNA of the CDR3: TGTGCCAGCAGTTTAGCCTCTAGCGGGAGTGAAGTCTACGAGCAGTACTTC. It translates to CASSLASSGSEVYEQYF.

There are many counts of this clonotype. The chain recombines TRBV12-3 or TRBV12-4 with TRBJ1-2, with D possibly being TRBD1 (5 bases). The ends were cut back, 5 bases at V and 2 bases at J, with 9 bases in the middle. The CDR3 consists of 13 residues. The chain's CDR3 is CASSTGRNYGYTF. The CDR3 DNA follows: TGTGCCAGCAGTACAGGACGGAACTATGGCTACACCTTC.

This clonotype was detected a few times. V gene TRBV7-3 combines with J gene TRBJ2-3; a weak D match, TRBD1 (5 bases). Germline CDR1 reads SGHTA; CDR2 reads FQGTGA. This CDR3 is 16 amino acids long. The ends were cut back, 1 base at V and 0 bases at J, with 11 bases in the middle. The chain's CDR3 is CASSLNRQTSTDTQYF. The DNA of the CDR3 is TGTGCCAGCAGCTTAAATCGACAGACCAGCACAGATACGCAGTATTTT. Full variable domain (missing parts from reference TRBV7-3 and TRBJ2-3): GAGVSQTPSNKVTEKGKYVELRCDPISGHTALYWYRQSLGQGPEFLIYFQGTGAADDSGLPNDRFFAVRPEGSVSTLKIQRTERGDSAVYLCASSLNRQTSTDTQYFGPGTRLTVL.

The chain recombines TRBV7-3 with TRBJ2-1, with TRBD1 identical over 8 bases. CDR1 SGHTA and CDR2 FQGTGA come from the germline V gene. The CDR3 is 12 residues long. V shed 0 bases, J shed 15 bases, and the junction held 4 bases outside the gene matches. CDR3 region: CASSLTGQAPFF. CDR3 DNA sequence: TGTGCCAGCAGCTTAACGGGACAGGCTCCGTTCTTC.

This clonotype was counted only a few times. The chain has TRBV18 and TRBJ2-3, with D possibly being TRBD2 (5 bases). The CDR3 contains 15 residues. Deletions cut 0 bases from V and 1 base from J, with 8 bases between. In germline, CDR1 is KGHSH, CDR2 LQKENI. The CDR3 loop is CASSPPYGGTDTQYF. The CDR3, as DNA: TGTGCCAGCTCACCACCGTACGGGGGCACAGATACGCAGTATTTT. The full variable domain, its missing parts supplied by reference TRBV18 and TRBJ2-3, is NAGVMQNPRHLVRRRGQEARLRCSPMKGHSHVYWYRQLPEEGLKFMVYLQKENIIDESGMPKERFSAEFPKEGPSILRIQQVVRGDSAAYFCASSPPYGGTDTQYFGPGTRLTVL.

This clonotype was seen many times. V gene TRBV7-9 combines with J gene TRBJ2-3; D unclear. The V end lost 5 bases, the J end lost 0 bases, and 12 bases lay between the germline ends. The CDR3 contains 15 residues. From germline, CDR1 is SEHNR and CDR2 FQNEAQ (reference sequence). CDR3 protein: CASSPLLGSTDTQYF. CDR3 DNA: TGTGCCAGCAGCCCACTTCTCGGCAGCACAGATACGCAGTATTTT.

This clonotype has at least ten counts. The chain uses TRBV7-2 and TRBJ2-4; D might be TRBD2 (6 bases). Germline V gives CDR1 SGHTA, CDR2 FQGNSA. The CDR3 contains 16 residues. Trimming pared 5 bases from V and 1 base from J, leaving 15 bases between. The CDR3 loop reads CASSPIGGTAKNIQYF. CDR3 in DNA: TGTGCCAGCAGCCCTATTGGCGGGACTGCCAAAAACATTCAGTACTTC.

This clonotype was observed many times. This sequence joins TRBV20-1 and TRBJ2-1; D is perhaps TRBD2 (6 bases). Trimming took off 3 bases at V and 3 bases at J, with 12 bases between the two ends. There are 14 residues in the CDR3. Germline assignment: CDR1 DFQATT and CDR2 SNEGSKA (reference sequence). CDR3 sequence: CSARSGLDYNEQFF. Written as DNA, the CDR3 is TGCAGTGCTAGGTCGGGACTTGACTACAATGAGCAGTTCTTC.

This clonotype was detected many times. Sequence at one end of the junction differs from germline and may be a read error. CDR3 sequence (DNA): TGTGCCAGCAGCCCCCATGACTCCGACAATGAGCAGTTCTTC. Translation: CASSPHDSDNEQFF. The V gene is TRBV7-2, the J gene TRBJ2-1; no clear D. The germline CDR1 and CDR2 sequences are SGHTA and FQGNSA. The CDR3 runs to 14 residues. The complete variable domain, with remaining parts taken from reference TRBV7-2 and TRBJ2-1, reads GAGVSQSPSNKVTEKGKDVELRCDPISGHTALYWYRQSLGQGLEFLIYFQGNSAPDKSGLPSDRFSAERTGGSVSTLTIQRTQQEDSAVYLCASSPHDSDNEQFFGPGTRLTVL.

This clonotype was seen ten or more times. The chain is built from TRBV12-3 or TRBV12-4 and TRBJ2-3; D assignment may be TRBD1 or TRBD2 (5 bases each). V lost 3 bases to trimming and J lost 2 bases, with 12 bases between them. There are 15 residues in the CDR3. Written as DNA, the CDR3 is TGTGCCAGCAGTTTCGGGGCAGGGACCACAGATACGCAGTATTTT. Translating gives CASSFGAGTTDTQYF.

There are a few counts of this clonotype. CDR3 DNA: TGTGCCTGGAGTGTACTGGGGGGCACTGAAGCTTTCTTT. Its protein is CAWSVLGGTEAFF. The chain uses TRBV30 and TRBJ1-1; D is possibly TRBD1 (5 bases). The V gene's germline CDR1 is GTSNPN and CDR2 SVGIG (reference sequence). V was clipped by 0 bases and J by 4 bases, with 9 bases between them. The CDR3 consists of 13 residues.

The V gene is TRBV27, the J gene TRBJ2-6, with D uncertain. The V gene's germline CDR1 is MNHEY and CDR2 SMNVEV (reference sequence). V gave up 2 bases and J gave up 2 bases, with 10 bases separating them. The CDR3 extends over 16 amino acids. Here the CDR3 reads CASSLGAPAGANVLTF. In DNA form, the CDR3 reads TGTGCCAGCAGTTTAGGAGCCCCAGCTGGGGCCAACGTCCTGACTTTC.

CDR3 sequence: CASSLSTSGSGTGELFF. CDR3 nucleotide sequence: TGCGCCAGCAGCCTATCGACTAGCGGGAGTGGTACCGGGGAGCTGTTTTTT. This rearrangement joins TRBV4-1 to TRBJ2-2; 12 nucleotides match TRBD2. The ends lost 4 bases at V and 5 bases at J; junction bases unmatched: 8. The CDR3 contains 17 residues. Germline V gene data show CDR1 as MGHRA and CDR2 as YSYEKL.

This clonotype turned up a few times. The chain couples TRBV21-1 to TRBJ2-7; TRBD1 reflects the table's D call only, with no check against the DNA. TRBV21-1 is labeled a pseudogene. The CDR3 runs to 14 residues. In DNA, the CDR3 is TGTGCCAGCAGCAAAAGGGACAACTCCTACGAGCAGTACTTC. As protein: CASSKRDNSYEQYF.

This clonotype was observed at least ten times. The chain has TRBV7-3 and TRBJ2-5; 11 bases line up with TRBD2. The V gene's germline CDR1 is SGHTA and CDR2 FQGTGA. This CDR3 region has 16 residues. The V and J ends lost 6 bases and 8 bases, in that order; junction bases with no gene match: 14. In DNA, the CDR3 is TGTGCCAGCAGTATAGGGCCCACCGGGACTAGCGGTACCCAGTACTTC. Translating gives CASSIGPTGTSGTQYF.

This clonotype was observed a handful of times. The CDR3 coding sequence is TGTGCCAGCAGTTTAAGGTCGTGGGAGAATGAGCAGTTCTTC. The encoded protein is CASSLRSWENEQFF. The chain uses TRBV12-3 or TRBV12-4 and TRBJ2-1; D perhaps matches TRBD2 (5 bases). Trimming left V 2 bases short and J 7 bases short, with 12 bases between. The CDR3 length is 14 residues.

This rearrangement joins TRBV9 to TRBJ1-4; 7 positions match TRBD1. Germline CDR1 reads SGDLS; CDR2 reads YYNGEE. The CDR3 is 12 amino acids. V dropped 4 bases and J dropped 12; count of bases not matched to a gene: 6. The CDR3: CASSRTGIELFF. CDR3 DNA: TGTGCCAGCAGCAGGACAGGCATCGAACTGTTTTTT.

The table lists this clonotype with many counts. CDR3 region: CASSVHPRTGANEQFF. DNA for the CDR3: TGTGCCAGCAGTGTGCACCCTAGGACAGGGGCCAATGAGCAGTTCTTC. V usage is TRBV25-1 and J usage is TRBJ2-1; TRBD1 agrees at 9 bases. The V and J ends lost 4 bases and 6 bases, in that order; junction bases with no gene match: 10. Per germline, CDR1 MGHDK and CDR2 SYGVNS. The CDR3 is 16 amino acids. Full variable domain (remainder filled in from reference TRBV25-1 and TRBJ2-1): EADIYQTPRYLVIGTGKKITLECSQTMGHDKMYWYQQDPGMELHLIHYSYGVNSTEKGDLSSESTVSRIRTEHFPLTLESARPSHTSQYLCASSVHPRTGANEQFFGPGTRLTVL.

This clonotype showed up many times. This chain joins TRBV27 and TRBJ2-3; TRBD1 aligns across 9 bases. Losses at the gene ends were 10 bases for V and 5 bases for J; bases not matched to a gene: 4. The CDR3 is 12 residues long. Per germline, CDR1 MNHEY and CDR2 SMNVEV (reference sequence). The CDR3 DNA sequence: TGTGCCACCCTGACAGGGGGAGATACGCAGTATTTT. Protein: CATLTGGDTQYF.

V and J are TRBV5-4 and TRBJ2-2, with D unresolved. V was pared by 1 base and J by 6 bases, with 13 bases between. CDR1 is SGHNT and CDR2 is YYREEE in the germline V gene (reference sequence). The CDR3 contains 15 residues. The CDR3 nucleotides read TGTGCCAGCAGCTTGTCCCGCCCCCTGGCCGGGGAGCTGTTTTTT. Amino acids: CASSLSRPLAGELFF.

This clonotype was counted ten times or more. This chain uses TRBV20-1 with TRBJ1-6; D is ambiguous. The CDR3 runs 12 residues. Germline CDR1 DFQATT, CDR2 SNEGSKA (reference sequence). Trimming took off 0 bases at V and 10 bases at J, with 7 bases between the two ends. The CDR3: CSARDRTSPLHF. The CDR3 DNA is TGCAGTGCTAGAGATCGGACGTCACCCCTCCACTTT.

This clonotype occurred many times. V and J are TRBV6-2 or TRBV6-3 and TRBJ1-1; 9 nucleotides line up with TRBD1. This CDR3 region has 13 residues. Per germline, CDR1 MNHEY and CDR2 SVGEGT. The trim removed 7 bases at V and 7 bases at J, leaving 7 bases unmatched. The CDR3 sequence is CASKGQGRNEAFF. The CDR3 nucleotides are TGTGCCAGCAAAGGACAGGGGCGAAATGAAGCTTTCTTT.

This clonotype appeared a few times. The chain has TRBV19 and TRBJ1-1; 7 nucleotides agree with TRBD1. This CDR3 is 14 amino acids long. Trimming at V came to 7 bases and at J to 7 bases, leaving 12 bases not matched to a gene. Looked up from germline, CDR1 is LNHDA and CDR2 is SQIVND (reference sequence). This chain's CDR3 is CASKGDEGGCEAFF. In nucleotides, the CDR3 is TGTGCCAGTAAGGGAGATGAAGGGGGCTGTGAAGCTTTCTTT.

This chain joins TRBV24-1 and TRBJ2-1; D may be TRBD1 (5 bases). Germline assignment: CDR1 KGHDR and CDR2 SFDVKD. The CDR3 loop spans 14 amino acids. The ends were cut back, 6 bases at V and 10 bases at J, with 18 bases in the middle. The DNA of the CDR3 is TGTGCCACCAGTCCAGACCACTACAGGCTAGAGCAGTTCTTC. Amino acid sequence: CATSPDHYRLEQFF.

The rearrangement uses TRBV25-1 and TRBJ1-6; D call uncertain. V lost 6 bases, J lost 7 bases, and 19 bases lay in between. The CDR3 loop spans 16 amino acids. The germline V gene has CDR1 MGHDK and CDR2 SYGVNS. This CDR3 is CASRDSMGLLNSPLHF. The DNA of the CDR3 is TGTGCCAGCAGGGACTCGATGGGCCTCTTGAATTCACCCCTCCACTTT.

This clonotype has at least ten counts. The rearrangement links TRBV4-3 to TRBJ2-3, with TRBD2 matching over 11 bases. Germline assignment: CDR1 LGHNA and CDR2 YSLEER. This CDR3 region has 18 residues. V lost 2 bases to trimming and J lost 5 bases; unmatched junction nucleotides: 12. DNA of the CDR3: TGCGCCAGCAGCCAACGAGGAATAGCGGGAGGGCACGGAGATACGCAGTATTTT. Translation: CASSQRGIAGGHGDTQYF.

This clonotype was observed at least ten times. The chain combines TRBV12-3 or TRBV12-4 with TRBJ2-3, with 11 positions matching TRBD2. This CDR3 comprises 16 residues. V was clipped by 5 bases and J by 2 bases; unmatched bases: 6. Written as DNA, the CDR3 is TGTGCCAGCAGTCCGATAGCGGGAGGGGCCACAGATACGCAGTATTTT. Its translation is CASSPIAGGATDTQYF.

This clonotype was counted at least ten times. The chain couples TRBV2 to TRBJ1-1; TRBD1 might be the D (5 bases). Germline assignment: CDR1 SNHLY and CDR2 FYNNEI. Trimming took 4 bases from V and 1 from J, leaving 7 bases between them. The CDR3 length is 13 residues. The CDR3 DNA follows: TGTGCCAGCAGTGCCCAGGGGAACACTGAAGCTTTCTTT. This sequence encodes CASSAQGNTEAFF.